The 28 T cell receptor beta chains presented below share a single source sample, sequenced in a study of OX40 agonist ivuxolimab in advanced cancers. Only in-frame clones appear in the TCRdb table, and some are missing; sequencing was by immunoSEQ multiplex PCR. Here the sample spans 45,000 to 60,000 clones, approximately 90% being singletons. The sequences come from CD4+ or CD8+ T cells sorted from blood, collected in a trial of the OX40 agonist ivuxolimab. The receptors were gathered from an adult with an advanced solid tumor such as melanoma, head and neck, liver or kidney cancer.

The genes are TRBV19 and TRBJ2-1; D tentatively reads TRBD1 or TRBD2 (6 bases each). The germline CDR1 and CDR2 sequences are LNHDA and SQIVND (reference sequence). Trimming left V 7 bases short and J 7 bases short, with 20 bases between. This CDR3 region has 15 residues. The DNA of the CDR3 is TGTGCCAGTACCCGAGACGGGGGCGGAAGGAATGAGCAGTTCTTC. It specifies CASTRDGGGRNEQFF. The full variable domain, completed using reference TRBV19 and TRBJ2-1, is DGGITQSPKYLFRKEGQNVTLSCEQNLNHDAMYWYRQDPGQGLRLIYYSQIVNDFQKGDIAEGYSVSREKKESFPLTVTSAQKNPTAFYLCASTRDGGGRNEQFFGPGTRLTVL.

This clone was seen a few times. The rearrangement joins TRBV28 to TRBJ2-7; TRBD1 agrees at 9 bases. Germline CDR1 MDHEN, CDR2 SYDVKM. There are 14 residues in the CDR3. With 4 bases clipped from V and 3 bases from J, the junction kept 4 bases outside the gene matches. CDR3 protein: CASSWGTGLYEQYF. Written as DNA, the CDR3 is TGTGCCAGCAGTTGGGGGACAGGGCTCTACGAGCAGTACTTC.

The CDR3 nucleotides read TGTGCCAGCAGGGCATTAGCGGGGCCACAAGAGACCCAGTACTTC. It is translated as CASRALAGPQETQYF. V is TRBV6-1 and J is TRBJ2-5; 8 nucleotides agree with TRBD2. In germline, CDR1 is MNHNS, CDR2 SASEGT. The V and J ends lost 6 bases and 2 bases, in that order; junction bases with no gene match: 8. This CDR3 region has 15 residues.

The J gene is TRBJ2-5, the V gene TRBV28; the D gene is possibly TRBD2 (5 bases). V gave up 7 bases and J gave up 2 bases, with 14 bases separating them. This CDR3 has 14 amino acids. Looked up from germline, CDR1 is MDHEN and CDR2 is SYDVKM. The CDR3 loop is CASMGFTGQETQYF. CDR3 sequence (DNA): TGTGCCAGCATGGGGTTCACGGGACAAGAGACCCAGTACTTC.

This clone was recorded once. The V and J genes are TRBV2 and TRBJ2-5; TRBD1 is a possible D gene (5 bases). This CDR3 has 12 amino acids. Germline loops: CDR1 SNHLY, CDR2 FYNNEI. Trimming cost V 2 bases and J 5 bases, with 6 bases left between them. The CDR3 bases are TGTGCCAGCAGTGAACAGGGCGAGACCCAGTACTTC. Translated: CASSEQGETQYF.

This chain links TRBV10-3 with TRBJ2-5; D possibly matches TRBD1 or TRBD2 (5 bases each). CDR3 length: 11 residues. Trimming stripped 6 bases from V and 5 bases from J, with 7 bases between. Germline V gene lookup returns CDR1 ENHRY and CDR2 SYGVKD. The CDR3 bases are TGTGCCATCAGCTGGGGGGAGACCCAGTACTTC. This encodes CAISWGETQYF.

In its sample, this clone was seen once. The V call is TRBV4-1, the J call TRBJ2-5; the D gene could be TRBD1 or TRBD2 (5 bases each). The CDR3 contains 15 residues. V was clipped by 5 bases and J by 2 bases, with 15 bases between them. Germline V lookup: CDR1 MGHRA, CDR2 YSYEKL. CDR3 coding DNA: TGCGCCAGCAGCTCACGGGACGCTTCTCAAGAGACCCAGTACTTC. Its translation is CASSSRDASQETQYF.

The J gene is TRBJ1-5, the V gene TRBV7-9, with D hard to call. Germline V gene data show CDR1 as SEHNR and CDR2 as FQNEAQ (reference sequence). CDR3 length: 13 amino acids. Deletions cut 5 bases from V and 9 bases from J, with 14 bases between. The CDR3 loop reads CASSAIGVSPQHF. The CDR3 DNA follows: TGTGCCAGCAGCGCAATTGGGGTATCGCCCCAGCATTTT. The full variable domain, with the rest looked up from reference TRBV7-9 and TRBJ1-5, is DTGVSQNPRHKITKRGQNVTFRCDPISEHNRLYWYRQTLGQGPEFLTYFQNEAQLEKSRLLSDRFSAERPKGSFSTLEIQRTEQGDSAMYLCASSAIGVSPQHFGDGTRLSIL.

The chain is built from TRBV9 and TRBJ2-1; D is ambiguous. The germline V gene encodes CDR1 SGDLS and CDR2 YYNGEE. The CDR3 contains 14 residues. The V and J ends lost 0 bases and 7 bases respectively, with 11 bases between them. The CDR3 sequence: CASSVDGSMNEQFF. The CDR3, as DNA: TGTGCCAGCAGCGTAGACGGTTCGATGAATGAGCAGTTCTTC.

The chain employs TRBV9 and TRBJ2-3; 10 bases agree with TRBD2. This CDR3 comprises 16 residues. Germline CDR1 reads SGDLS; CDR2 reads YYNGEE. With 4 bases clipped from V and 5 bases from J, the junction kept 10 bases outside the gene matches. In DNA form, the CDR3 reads TGTGCCAGCAGCCGGACTAGCGGTAACACGGGAGATACGCAGTATTTT. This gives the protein CASSRTSGNTGDTQYF.

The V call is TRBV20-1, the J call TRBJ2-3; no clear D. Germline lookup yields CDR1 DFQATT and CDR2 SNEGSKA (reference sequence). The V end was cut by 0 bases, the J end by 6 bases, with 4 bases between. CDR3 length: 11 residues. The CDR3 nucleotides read TGCAGTGCTAGAGATAGGGATACGCAGTATTTT. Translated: CSARDRDTQYF.

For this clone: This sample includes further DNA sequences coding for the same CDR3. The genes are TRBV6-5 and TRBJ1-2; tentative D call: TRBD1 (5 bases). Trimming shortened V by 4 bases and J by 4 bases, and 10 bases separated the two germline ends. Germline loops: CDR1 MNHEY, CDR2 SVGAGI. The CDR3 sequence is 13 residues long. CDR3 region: CASSLTGVYGYTF. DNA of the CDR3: TGTGCCAGCAGTTTAACAGGCGTCTATGGCTACACCTTC.

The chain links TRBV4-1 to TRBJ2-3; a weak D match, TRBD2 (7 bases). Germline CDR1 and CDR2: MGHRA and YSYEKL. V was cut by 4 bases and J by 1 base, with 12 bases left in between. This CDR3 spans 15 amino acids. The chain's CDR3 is CASSREGGGTDTQYF. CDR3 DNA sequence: TGCGCCAGCAGCCGAGAGGGGGGGGGCACAGATACGCAGTATTTT.

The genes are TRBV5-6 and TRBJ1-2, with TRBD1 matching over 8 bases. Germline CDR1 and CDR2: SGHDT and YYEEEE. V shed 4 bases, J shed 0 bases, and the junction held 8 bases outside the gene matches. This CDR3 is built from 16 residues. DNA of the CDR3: TGTGCCAGCAGCATAAGGGACAGGTGGCCTAACTATGGCTACACCTTC. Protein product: CASSIRDRWPNYGYTF.

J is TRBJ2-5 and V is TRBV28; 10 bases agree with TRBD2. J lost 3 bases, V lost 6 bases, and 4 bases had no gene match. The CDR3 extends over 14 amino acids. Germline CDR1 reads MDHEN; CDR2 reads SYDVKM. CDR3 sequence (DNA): TGTGCCAGCAGGGGAGCGGGGGGGGAAGAGACCCAGTACTTC. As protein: CASRGAGGEETQYF.

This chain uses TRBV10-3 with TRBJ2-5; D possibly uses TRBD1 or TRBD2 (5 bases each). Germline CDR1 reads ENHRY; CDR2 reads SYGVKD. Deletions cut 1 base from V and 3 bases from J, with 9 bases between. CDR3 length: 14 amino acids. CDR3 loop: CAISEWDGEETQYF. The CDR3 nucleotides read TGTGCCATCAGTGAGTGGGACGGGGAAGAGACCCAGTACTTC.

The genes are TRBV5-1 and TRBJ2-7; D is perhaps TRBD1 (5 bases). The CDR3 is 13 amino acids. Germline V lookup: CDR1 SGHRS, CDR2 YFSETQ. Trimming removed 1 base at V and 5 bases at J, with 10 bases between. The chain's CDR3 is CASSLSRTNEQYF. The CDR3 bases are TGCGCCAGCAGCTTGTCCCGGACAAACGAGCAGTACTTC.

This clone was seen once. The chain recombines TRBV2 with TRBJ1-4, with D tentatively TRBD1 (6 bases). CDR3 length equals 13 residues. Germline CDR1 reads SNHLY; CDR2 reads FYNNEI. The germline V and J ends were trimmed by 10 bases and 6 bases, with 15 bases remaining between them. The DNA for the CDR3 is TGTGCCACCCACGGGCAGGGGTATGAAAAACTGTTTTTT. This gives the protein CATHGQGYEKLFF.

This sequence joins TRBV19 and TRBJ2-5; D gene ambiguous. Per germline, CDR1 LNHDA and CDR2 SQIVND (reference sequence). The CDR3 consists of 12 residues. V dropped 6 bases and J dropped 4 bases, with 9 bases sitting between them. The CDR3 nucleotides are TGTGCCAGTAGCTGGACGGGAGAGACCCAGTACTTC. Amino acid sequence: CASSWTGETQYF.

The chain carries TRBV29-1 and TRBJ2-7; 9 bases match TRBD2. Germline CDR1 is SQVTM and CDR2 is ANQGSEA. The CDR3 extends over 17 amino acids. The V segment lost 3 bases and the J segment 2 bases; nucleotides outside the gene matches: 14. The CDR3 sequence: CSVEGVGGRGNTYEQYF. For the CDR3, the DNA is TGCAGCGTTGAGGGCGTCGGCGGGAGGGGCAACACCTACGAGCAGTACTTC.

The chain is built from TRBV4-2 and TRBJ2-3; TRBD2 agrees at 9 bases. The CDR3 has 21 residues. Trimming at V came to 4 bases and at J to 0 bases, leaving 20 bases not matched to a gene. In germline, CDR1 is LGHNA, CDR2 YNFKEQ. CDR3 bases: TGTGCCAGCAGCCTCGCTGTGAGCGGGGGGTCGCTACTTACTAGCACAGATACGCAGTATTTT. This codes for CASSLAVSGGSLLTSTDTQYF.

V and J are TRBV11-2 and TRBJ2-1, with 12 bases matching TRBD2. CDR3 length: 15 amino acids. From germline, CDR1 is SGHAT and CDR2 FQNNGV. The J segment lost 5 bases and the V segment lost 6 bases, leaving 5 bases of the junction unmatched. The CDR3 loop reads CASRRTSGDNNEQFF. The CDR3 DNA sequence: TGTGCCAGCAGACGGACTAGCGGGGATAACAATGAGCAGTTCTTC.

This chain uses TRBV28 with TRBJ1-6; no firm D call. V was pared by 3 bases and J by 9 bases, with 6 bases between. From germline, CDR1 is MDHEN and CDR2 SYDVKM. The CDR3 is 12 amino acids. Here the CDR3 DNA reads TGTGCCAGCAGTTTCCTCGGTTCACCCCTCCACTTT. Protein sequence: CASSFLGSPLHF.

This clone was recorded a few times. The CDR3 is CASSIGTGSSNQPQHF. CDR3 coding DNA: TGTGCCAGCAGCATTGGGACAGGGAGTTCCAATCAGCCCCAGCATTTT. V usage is TRBV9 and J usage is TRBJ1-5, with 9 bases that match TRBD1. This CDR3 is 16 amino acids long. The V gene's germline CDR1 is SGDLS and CDR2 YYNGEE. The ends lost 4 bases at V and 3 bases at J; junction bases unmatched: 8.

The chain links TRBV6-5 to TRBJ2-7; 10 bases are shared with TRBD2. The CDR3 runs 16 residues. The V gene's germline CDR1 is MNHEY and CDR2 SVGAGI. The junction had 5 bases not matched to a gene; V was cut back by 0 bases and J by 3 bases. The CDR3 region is CASSYSYLAGVYEQYF. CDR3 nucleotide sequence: TGTGCCAGCAGTTACTCTTATCTAGCGGGGGTCTACGAGCAGTACTTC.

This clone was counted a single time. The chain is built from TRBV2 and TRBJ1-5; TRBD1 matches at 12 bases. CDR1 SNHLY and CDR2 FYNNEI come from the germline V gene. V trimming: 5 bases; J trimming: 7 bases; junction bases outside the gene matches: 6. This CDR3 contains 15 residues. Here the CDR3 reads CASSRDRGQEQPQHF. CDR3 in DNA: TGTGCCAGCAGTCGGGACAGGGGGCAGGAGCAGCCCCAGCATTTT. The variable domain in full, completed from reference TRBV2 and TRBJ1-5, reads EPEVTQTPSHQVTQMGQEVILRCVPISNHLYFYWYRQILGQKVEFLVSFYNNEISEKSEIFDDQFSVERPDGSNFTLKIRSTKLEDSAMYFCASSRDRGQEQPQHFGDGTRLSIL.

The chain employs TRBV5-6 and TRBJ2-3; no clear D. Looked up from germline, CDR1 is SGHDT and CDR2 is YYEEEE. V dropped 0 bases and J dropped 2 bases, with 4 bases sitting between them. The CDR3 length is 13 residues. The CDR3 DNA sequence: TGTGCCAGCAGCTTGGGCTTCACAGATACGCAGTATTTT. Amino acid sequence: CASSLGFTDTQYF.

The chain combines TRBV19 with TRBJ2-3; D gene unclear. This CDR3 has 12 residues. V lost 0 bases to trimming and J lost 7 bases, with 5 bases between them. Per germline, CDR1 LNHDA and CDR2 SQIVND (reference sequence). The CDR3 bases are TGTGCCAGTAGTATAGAGCAAAATACGCAGTATTTT. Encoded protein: CASSIEQNTQYF.